In its sample, the clone carrying this T cell receptor beta chain was seen many times. Its antigen remains unidentified. These data originate in a study of identical twins. Study observations and caveats: Memory repertoires showed no such pattern, whereas abundant cord blood beta clonotypes carried fewer insertions. Potential partial confounding of zero-insertion analyses by invariant MAIT and iNKT cells was noted. Among beta out-of-frame sequences, excess sharing between twins appeared weaker.

Healthy Caucasians supplied all donations. TCRdb passed the 5' RACE reads through MiXCR, listing each CDR3 protein once. The table includes about 260,000 distinct CDR3 sequences, about 7% detected once. The germline CDR1 and CDR2 sequences are DFQATT and SNEGSKA (reference sequence). The V gene lost 6 bases and the J gene lost 0 bases, with 7 bases spanning the gap. The CDR3 runs 12 residues. This same sample was also part of a study on yellow fever vaccine responses in identical twins.

Sequences were obtained from memory (CD45RO+) T cells sorted from blood. This chain joins TRBV20-1 and TRBJ2-3; D gene ambiguous. This clonotype originated in a woman aged 18-29 years in good health. The CDR3 nucleotides read TGCAGTGCCACCGGGAGCACAGATACGCAGTATTTT. Translated: CSATGSTDTQYF.